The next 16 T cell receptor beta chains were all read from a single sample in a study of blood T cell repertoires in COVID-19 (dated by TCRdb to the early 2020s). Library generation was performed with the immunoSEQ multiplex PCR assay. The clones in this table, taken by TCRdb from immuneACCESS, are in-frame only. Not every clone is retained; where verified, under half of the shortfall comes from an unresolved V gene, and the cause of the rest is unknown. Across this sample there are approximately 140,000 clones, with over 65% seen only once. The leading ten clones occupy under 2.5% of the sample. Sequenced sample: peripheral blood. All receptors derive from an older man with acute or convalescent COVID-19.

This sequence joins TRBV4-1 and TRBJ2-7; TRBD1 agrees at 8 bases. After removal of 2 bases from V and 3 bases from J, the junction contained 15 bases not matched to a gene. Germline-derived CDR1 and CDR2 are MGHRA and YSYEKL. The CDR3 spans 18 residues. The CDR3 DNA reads TGCGCCAGCAGCCAAAAATCTACTACGGGGACAGGTCTCTACGAGCAGTACTTC. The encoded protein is CASSQKSTTGTGLYEQYF.

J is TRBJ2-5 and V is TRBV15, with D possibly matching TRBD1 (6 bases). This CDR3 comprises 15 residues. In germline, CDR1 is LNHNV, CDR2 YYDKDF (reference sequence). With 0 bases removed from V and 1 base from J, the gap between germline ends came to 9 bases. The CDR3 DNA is TGTGCCACCAGCAGAGATCGGACAGCCCAAGAGACCCAGTACTTC. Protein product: CATSRDRTAQETQYF. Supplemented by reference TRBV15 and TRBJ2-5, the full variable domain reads DAMVIQNPRYQVTQFGKPVTLSCSQTLNHNVMYWYQQKSSQAPKLLFHYYDKDFNNEADTPDNFQSRRPNTSFCFLDIRSPGLGDTAMYLCATSRDRTAQETQYFGPGTRLLVL.

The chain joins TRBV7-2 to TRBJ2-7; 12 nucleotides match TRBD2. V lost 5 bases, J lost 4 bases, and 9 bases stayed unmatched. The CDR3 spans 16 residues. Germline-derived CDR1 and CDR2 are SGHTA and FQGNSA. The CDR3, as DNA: TGTGCCAGCAGCCCACGACTAGCGGGGGACAAATACGAGCAGTACTTC. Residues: CASSPRLAGDKYEQYF.

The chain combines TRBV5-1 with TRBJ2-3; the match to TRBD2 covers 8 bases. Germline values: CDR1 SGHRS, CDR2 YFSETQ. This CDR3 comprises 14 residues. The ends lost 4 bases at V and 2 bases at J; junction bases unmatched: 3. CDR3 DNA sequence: TGCGCCAGCAGCATTAGCGGGACCACAGATACGCAGTATTTT. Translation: CASSISGTTDTQYF.

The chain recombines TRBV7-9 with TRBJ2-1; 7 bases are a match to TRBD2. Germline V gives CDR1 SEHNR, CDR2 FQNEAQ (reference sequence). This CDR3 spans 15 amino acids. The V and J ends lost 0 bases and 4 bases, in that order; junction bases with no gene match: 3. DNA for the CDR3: TGTGCCAGCAGCTTAGCGGGGGGGTTGTACAATGAGCAGTTCTTC. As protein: CASSLAGGLYNEQFF.

CDR3 bases: TGTGCCAGCAAAAAGTCGGCGGGAGGGCTCGAGCGGCAAGAGACCCAGTACTTC. Translation gives CASKKSAGGLERQETQYF. The chain combines TRBV5-4 with TRBJ2-5; 9 bases agree with TRBD2. The CDR3 is 18 residues long. CDR1 SGHNT and CDR2 YYREEE come from the germline V gene (reference sequence). J gave up 2 bases and V 6 bases, and 17 bases lay outside the gene matches.

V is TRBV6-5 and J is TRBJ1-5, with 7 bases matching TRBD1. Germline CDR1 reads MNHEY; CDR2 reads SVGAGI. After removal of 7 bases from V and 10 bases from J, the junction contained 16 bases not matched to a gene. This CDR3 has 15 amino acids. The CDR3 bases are TGTGCCAGCACTCCCGGGACAGACGGGTTTGTCCCCCAGCATTTT. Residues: CASTPGTDGFVPQHF.

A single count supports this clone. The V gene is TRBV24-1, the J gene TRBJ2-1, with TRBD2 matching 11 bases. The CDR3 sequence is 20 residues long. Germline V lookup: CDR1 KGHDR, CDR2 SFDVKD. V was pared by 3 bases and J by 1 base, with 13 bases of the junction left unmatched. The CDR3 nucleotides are TGTGCCACCAGTGATCCCCTCGGTAGCGGGGGGGCTCAATCCTACAATGAGCAGTTCTTC. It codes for CATSDPLGSGGAQSYNEQFF.

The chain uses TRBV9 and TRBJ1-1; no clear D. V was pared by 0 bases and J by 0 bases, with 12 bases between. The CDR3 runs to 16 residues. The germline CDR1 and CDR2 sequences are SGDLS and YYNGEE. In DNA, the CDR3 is TGTGCCAGCAGCGTAGCCGTAAGCATGCTGAACACTGAAGCTTTCTTT. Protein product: CASSVAVSMLNTEAFF.

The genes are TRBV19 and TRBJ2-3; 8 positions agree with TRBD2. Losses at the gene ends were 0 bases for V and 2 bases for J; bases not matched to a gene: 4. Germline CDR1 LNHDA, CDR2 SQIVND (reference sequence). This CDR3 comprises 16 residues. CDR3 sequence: CASSIDLGLATDTQYF. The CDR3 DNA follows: TGTGCCAGTAGTATAGATCTAGGACTAGCCACAGATACGCAGTATTTT.

CDR3 sequence (DNA): TGTGCCAGCAGCCCAGAGGCGGGGGGGCTAGCGGGAGGGCTCTACGAGCAGTACTTC. Its protein is CASSPEAGGLAGGLYEQYF. The J gene is TRBJ2-7, the V gene TRBV9, with TRBD2 identical over 12 bases. The V segment lost 4 bases and the J segment 3 bases; nucleotides outside the gene matches: 17. CDR3 size: 19 residues. CDR1 SGDLS and CDR2 YYNGEE come from the germline V gene.

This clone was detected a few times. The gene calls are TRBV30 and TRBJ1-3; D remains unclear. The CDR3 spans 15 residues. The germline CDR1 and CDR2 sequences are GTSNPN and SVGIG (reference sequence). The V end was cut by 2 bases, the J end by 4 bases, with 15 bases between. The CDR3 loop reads CAWSPLSGSGNTIYF. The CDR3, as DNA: TGTGCCTGGAGTCCCCTTTCGGGGTCCGGAAACACCATATATTTT.

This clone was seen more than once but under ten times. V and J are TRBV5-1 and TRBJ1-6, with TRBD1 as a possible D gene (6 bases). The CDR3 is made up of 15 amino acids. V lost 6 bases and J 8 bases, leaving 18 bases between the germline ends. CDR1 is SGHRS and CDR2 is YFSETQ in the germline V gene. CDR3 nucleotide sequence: TGCGCCAGCACCTGGGGGCAGGGAATTGATTCACCCCTCCACTTT. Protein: CASTWGQGIDSPLHF.

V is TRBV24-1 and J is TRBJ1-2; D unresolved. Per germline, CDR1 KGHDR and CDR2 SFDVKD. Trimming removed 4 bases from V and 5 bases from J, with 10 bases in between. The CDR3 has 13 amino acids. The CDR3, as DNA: TGTGCCACCAGTGAGCGGGCTGGATATGGCTACACCTTC. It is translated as CATSERAGYGYTF.

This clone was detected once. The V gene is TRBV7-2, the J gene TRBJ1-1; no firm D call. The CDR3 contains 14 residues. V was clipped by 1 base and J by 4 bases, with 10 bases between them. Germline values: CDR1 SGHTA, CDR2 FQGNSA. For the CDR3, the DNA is TGTGCCAGCAGCTTAGATTGGAGCGTCACTGAAGCTTTCTTT. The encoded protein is CASSLDWSVTEAFF.

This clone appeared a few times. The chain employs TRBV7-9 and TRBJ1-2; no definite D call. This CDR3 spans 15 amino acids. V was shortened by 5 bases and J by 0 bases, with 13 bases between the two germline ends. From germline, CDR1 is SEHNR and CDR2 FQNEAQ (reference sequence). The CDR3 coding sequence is TGTGCCAGCAGCAGATACCAAGAGGCTAACTATGGCTACACCTTC. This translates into CASSRYQEANYGYTF.